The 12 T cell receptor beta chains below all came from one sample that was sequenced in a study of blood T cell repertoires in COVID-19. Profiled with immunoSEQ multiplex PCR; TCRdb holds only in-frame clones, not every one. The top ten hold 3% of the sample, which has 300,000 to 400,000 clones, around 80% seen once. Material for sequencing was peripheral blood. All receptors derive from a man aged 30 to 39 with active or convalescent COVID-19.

DNA of the CDR3: TGTGCCAGTTCGGGCTCCTACGAGCAGTACTTC. This codes for CASSGSYEQYF. The V gene is TRBV5-4, the J gene TRBJ2-7; no clear D. Trimming cost V 8 bases and J 0 bases, with 6 bases left between them. Per the germline V gene, CDR1 is SGHNT and CDR2 is YYREEE (reference sequence). The CDR3 consists of 11 residues.

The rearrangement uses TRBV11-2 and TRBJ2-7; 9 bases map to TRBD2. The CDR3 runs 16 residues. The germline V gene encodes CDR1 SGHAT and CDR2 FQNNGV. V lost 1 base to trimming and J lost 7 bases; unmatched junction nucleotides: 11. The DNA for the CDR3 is TGTGCCAGCAGCTTAGTGGGGACTAGCTTATTGGGGGAGCAGTACTTC. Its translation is CASSLVGTSLLGEQYF.

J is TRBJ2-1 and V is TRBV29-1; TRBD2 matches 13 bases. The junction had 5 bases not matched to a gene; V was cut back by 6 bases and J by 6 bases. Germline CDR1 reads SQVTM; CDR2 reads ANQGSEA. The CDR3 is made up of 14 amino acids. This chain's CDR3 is CSVTSGGAGNEQFF. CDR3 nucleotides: TGCAGCGTCACTAGCGGGGGGGCCGGCAATGAGCAGTTCTTC.

CDR3 coding DNA: TGCGCCAGCAGCCAAGGGTATCCGCGCGAGCAGTACTTC. Translated, it gives CASSQGYPREQYF. V is TRBV4-3 and J is TRBJ2-7; no definite D call. Deletions cut 1 base from V and 6 bases from J, with 10 bases between. This CDR3 contains 13 residues. Germline lookup yields CDR1 LGHNA and CDR2 YSLEER.

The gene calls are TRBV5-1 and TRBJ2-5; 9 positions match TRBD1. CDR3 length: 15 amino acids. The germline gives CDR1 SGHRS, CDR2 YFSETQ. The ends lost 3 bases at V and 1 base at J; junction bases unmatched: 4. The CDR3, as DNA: TGCGCCAGCAGCTCGGGACAGGGACCCCAAGAGACCCAGTACTTC. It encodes CASSSGQGPQETQYF.

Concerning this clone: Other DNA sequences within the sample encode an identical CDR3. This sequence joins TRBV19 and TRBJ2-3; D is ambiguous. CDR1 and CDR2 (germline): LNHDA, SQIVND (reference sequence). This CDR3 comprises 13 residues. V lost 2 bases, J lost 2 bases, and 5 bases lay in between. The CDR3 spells CASSIQVTDTQYF. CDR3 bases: TGTGCCAGTAGTATACAGGTCACAGATACGCAGTATTTT.

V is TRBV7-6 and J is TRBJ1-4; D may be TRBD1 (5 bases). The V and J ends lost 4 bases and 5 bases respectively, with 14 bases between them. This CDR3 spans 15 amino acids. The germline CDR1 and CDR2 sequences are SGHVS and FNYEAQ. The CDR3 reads CASSSSGPANEKLFF. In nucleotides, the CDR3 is TGTGCCAGCAGCTCCTCAGGGCCGGCGAATGAAAAACTGTTTTTT.

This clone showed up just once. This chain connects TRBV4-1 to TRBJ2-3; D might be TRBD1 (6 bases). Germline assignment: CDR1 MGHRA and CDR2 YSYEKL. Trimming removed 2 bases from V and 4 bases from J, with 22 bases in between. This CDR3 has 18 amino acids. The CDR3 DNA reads TGCGCCAGCAGCCAAATTAAACAGGGTTTGGGCGGTTCAGATACGCAGTATTTT. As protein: CASSQIKQGLGGSDTQYF.

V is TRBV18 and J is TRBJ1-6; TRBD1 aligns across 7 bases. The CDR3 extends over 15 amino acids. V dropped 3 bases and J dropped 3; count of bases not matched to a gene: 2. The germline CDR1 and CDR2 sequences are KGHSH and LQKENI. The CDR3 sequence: CASSPGQIYNSPLHF. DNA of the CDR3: TGTGCCAGCTCACCGGGACAGATCTATAATTCACCCCTCCACTTT.

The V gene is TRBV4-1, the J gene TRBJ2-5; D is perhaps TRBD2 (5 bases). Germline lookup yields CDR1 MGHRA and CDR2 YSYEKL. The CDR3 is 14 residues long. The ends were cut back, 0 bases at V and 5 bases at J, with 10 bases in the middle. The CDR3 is CASSQDLTGETQYF. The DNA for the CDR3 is TGCGCCAGCAGCCAAGATTTGACGGGGGAGACCCAGTACTTC.

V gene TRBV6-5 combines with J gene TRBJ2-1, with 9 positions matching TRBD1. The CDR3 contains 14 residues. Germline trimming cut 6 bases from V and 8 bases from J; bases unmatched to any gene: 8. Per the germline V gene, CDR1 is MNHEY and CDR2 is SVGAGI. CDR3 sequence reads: CASRQGAQGDEQFF. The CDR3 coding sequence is TGTGCCAGCAGACAGGGGGCGCAAGGGGATGAGCAGTTCTTC.

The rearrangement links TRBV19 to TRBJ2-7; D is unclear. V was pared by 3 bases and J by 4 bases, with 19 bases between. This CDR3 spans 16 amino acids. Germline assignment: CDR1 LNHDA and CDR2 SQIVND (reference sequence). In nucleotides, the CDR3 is TGTGCCAGTAGTATCCCCCGGAAGGCGGCGAATTACGAGCAGTACTTC. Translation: CASSIPRKAANYEQYF. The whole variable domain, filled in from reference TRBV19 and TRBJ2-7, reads DGGITQSPKYLFRKEGQNVTLSCEQNLNHDAMYWYRQDPGQGLRLIYYSQIVNDFQKGDIAEGYSVSREKKESFPLTVTSAQKNPTAFYLCASSIPRKAANYEQYFGPGTRLTVT.